Listed below are T cell receptor beta chains from one sample, sequenced in a study of blood T cells in healthy people across ages. TCRdb re-called the 5' RACE reads with MiXCR, one entry per CDR3 protein. The table has some 290,000 distinct CDR3 sequences, 25% to 30% seen once. The material sequenced was blood. All receptors derive from a woman aged 70-85 years in good health. Each CDR3 is given with its conserved first and last residue. The order of the fields is J gene, CDR3 length, D gene, V gene, CDR3 protein. A D gene is named only where the DNA matches it firmly.

>NA|16|TRBD2|TRBV5-6
CASSTQLAGGRVEQFF
>TRBJ2-5|15|NA|TRBV28
CASSLGAGNQETQYF
>TRBJ2-1|13|TRBD1|TRBV7-8
CASSASPGTGEFF
>TRBJ1-4|14|NA|TRBV28
CASRGGATNEKLFF
>TRBJ2-2|13|NA|TRBV20-1
CSATGANTGELFF
>TRBJ2-4|19|TRBD2|TRBV3-1
CASSQGPLLAGLAKNIQYF
>NA|13|NA|TRBV15
CATSRDIQYEQYF
>TRBJ2-5|16|NA|TRBV12-3/TRBV12-4
CASSLSSPRPQETQYF
>TRBJ2-1|14|NA|TRBV16
CASSPSRGGNEQFF
>TRBJ2-2|13|NA|TRBV7-2
CASSLGRERELFF
>TRBJ2-7|14|NA|TRBV3-1
CASSQGPAGYEQYF
>TRBJ2-5|14|TRBD1|TRBV6-1
CASKRTGEGETQYF
>TRBJ2-1|17|NA|TRBV7-3
CASSSPLAENSYNEQFF
>TRBJ1-4|17|NA|TRBV7-8
CASSPRAGGKGNEKLFF
>TRBJ2-5|11|NA|TRBV29-1
CSVGEQETQYF
>TRBJ1-1|11|NA|TRBV20-1
CSASGDTEAFF
>TRBJ1-2|15|TRBD1|TRBV14
CASSQIRDSNYGYTF
>TRBJ2-1|15|NA|TRBV29-1
CSVEWTSSIYNEQFF
>TRBJ1-2|16|NA|TRBV6-5
CASSLPRHHFHYGYTF
>NA|15|NA|TRBV3-1
CASSHPAHDLRTQYF
>TRBJ1-1|15|NA|TRBV5-1
CASSLEPGPGVEAFF
>TRBJ1-3|16|TRBD1|TRBV7-2
CASSPRTGGTGNTIYF
>TRBJ1-5|15|NA|TRBV7-2
CASKVQVLSNQPQHF
>NA|16|TRBD2|TRBV14
CASSQEDGRARGEQFF
>TRBJ1-1|13|NA|TRBV10-1
CASSPSQYTEAFF
>TRBJ2-7|14|TRBD1|TRBV7-8
CASLISRGPYEQYF
>TRBJ2-5|12|NA|TRBV29-1
CSVERVQETQYF
>TRBJ2-6|13|NA|TRBV29-1
CSVGNSGANVLTF